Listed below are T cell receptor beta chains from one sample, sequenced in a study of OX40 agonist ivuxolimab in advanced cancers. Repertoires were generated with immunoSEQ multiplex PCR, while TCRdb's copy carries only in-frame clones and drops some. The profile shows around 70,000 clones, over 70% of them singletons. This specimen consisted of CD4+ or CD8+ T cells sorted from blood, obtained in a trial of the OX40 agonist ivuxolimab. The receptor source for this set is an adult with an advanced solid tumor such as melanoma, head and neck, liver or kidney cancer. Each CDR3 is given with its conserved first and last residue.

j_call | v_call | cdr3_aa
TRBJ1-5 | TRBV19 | CASSIDEGYSNQPQHF
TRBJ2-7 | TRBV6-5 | CASSSSLQGARYEQYF
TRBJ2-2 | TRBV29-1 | CSVRDSTTGELFF
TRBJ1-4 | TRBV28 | CASSPSTNEKLFF
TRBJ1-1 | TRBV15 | CATSRDSAVTTEAFF
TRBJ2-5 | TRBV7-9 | CASSRGLAGGSGETQYF
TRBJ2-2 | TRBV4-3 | CASSQDIGTGHTGELFF
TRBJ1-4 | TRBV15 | CATSRDRRANEKLFF
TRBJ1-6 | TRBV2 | CASRRTDGPNGSPLHF
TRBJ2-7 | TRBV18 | CASSPSRRAPYEQYF
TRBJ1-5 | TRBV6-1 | CASSVRRPSGLEQPQHF
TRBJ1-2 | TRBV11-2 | CASSHRRSNGYTF
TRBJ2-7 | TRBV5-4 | CASSPRASGSGASYEQYF
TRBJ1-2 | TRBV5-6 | CASSPGQGAYGYTF
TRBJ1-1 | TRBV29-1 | CSVHVGFMNTEAFF
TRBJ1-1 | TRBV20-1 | CSATGGTEAFF
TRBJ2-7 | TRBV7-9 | CASSPPAGLSYEQYF
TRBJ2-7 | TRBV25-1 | CASSDYRGGYEQYF
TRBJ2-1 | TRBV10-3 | CAISEFSGAYNEQFF
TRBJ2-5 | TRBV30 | CAWSLLGVRETQYF
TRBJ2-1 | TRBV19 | CASSITSQGPYNEQFF
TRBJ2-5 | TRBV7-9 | CASSSKGTGGRVAQYF
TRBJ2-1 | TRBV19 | CASGLRRNEQFF
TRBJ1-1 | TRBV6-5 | CASSYLETGEAFF
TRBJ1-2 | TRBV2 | CASSEDRGIYTF
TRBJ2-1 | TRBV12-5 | CASGLVLDGTSGRNEQFF
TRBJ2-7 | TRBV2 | CASSAGPYEQYF
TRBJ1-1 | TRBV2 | CASSFTGNPNTEAFF
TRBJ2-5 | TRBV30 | CAWRSQDTRRTQYF
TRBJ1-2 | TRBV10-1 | CASSPRQGKGTNYGYTF
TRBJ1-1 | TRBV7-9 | CASSLQGANTEAFF
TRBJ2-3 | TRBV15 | CATSRDPTGADTQYF
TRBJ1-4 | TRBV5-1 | CASSFSASSSEKLFF
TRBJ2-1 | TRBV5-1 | CASSLGGKNEQFF
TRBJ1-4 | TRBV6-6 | CASAAGAFEKLFF
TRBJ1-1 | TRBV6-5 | CASSSTGTGNTEAFF
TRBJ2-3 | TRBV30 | CAWSPRLESTDTQYF
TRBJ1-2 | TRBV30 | CAWTQGTGAYGYTF
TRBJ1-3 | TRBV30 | CAWSPGQTGNTIYF
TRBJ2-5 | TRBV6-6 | CASSSNRGWETQYF
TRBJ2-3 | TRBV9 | CASSVAGGRTDTQYF
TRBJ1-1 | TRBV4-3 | CASSQTGQAGGAFF
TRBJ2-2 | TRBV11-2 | CASIYRWGTGELFF
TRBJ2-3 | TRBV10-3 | CAIRGTSGKTDTQYF
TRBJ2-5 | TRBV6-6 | CASSRDRVEQTQYF
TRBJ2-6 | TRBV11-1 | CASSPYSGANVLTF
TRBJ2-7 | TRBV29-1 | CSVELSSYEQYF
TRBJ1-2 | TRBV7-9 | CASTYLGGQGYTF
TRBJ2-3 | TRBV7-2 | CASSLMLASSTDTQYF
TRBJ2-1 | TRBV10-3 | CAISDSYDRSYNEQFF
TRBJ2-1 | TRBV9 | CASSGLAAYNEQFF
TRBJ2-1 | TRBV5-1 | CASSHFTSGSDNEQFF
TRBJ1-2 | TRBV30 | CAWRGTGDYGYTF
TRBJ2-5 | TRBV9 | CASSVRPGLETQYF
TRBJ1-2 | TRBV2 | CASGPGKEGYTF
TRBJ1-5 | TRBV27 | CASSLSAGWAQPQHF
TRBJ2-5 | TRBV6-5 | CASSSRFAQYF
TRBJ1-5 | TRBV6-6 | CASSYSSGGGGRAQHF
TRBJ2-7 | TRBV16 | CASSYRGPTYEQYF